The clone carrying this T cell receptor beta chain has a single count. What it binds is unknown. The data derive from a study of PD-1 blockade in classical Hodgkin lymphoma. Findings and caveats of the study: Similar baseline diversity was found in complete responders and newly diagnosed patients.

From germline, CDR1 is LNHDA and CDR2 SQIVND (reference sequence). V lost 4 bases and J 0 bases, leaving 10 bases between the germline ends. The CDR3 is 15 residues long. All the patients suffered relapse after autologous stem cell transplantation, and brentuximab vedotin exposure differed. TCRdb's copy holds only in-frame clones and misses some; the assay was immunoSEQ multiplex PCR. The sample has about 84,000 clones; around 86% are singletons. The source material was peripheral blood mononuclear cells (PBMCs), sampled at baseline. The chain joins TRBV19 to TRBJ1-5; the D is unclear. The sequence was obtained from a human donor with classical Hodgkin lymphoma. This CDR3 reads CASSKTAYSNQPQHF. Written as DNA, the CDR3 is TGTGCCAGTAGTAAAACAGCTTATAGCAATCAGCCCCAGCATTTT.